Described below is a single T cell receptor (beta chain) sequence and its context. Its antigen is unidentified. These data come from a study of breast tumors, draining lymph nodes, adjacent tissues. General observations from the study: That most tumor T cells come from lymph nodes remained unproven. Findings are consistent with lymph node origin and intratumoral expansion of most tumor T cells. Compared with basal-like, luminal-like tumors shared significantly more repertoire with nontumor tissue.

Breast cancer patients provided tissue from their axillary draining lymph nodes. The CDR3 runs 13 residues. Trimming left V 0 bases short and J 4 bases short, with 5 bases between. CDR1 and CDR2 from the germline V gene are LGHNA and YNFKEQ. TCRdb reprocessed the multiplex PCR reads via MiXCR and lists one record per CDR3 protein. This table has some 250,000 distinct CDR3 sequences, approximately 36% appearing once. This clonotype was sampled from a female donor with breast cancer. Some clones in this sample may be carry-over from other donors' samples. The sequencing input was axillary lymph node tissue. The V and J genes are TRBV4-2 and TRBJ2-3, with D possibly called TRBD1 or TRBD2 (5 bases each). CDR3 coding DNA: TGTGCCAGCAGCCAAGAGGGGGCAGATACGCAGTATTTT. Translated: CASSQEGADTQYF.